A selection of T cell receptor beta chains follows, all from one sample in a study of T cells in Graves' hyperthyroidism and ophthalmopathy. TCRdb used MiXCR to reprocess the multiplex PCR reads, holding one entry per CDR3 protein. This repertoire shows 620,000 or so distinct CDR3 sequences, around 15% found once; its top ten account for 9.5% to 15%. Sequenced: blood. The source is a woman aged 50 to 65 with Graves' ophthalmopathy. The CDR3 runs from the conserved cysteine through the conserved F or W. Fields, in order: D gene, V gene, J gene, clone size, CDR3 protein, CDR3 DNA. A D gene is named only where the DNA matches it firmly. The size field is filled for only some rows; it gives once, few, many or a size class.

TRBD2	TRBV5-1	TRBJ2-3	many	CASSPLGTSGPSTDTQYF	TGCGCCAGCAGCCCCCTCGGGACTAGCGGGCCTAGCACAGATACGCAGTATTTT
NA	TRBV28	TRBJ2-2	many	CASSFGGTNTGELFF	TGTGCCAGCAGTTTCGGAGGAACGAACACCGGGGAGCTGTTTTTT
TRBD2	TRBV12-3/TRBV12-4	TRBJ2-2	many	CASSLGTSANTGELFF	TGTGCCAGCAGCCTAGGGACTAGCGCTAACACCGGGGAGCTGTTTTTT
TRBD2	TRBV29-1	TRBJ2-4	NA	CSVGGAAKNIQYF	TGCAGCGTCGGGGGGGCAGCCAAAAACATTCAGTACTTC
TRBD2	TRBV12-3/TRBV12-4	TRBJ2-1	few	CASSPTSGSPFF	TGTGCCAGCAGTCCTACTAGCGGGAGTCCGTTCTTC
NA	TRBV19	TRBJ1-5	NA	CASSIRRVEQPQHF	TGTGCCAGTAGTATAAGGAGGGTTGAACAGCCCCAGCATTTT
NA	TRBV4-3	TRBJ2-7	NA	CASSQDLSYEQYF	TGCGCCAGCAGCCAAGATCTATCCTACGAGCAGTACTTC
NA	TRBV12-3/TRBV12-4	TRBJ2-2	many	CASRAGGLSTGELFF	TGTGCCAGCAGGGCAGGGGGACTCTCCACCGGGGAGCTGTTTTTT
NA	TRBV9	TRBJ2-3	NA	CASSVSTWPLTDTQYF	TGTGCCAGCAGCGTCTCCACTTGGCCCCTCACAGATACGCAGTATTTT
NA	TRBV19	TRBJ2-2	NA	CASSVGGDTGELFF	TGTGCCAGTAGTGTGGGAGGTGACACCGGGGAGCTGTTTTTT
NA	TRBV28	TRBJ1-5	NA	CASTHEQGRSNQPQHF	TGTGCCAGCACTCACGAACAGGGAAGGAGCAATCAGCCCCAGCATTTT
NA	TRBV3-1	TRBJ2-3	many	CASSQDPRYMTDTQYF	TGTGCCAGCAGCCAAGATCCCCGGTATATGACAGATACGCAGTATTTT
NA	TRBV11-1	TRBJ1-1	many	CASSQRYTGTEAFF	TGTGCCAGCAGCCAAAGATATACAGGAACTGAAGCTTTCTTT
NA	TRBV20-1	TRBJ1-5	NA	CSAREPGRVTGQPQHF	TGCAGTGCTAGAGAACCGGGACGGGTCACGGGTCAGCCCCAGCATTTT
NA	TRBV6-1	TRBJ2-2	NA	CASSVEYTGELFF	TGTGCCAGCAGTGTAGAATACACCGGGGAGCTGTTTTTT
NA	TRBV28	TRBJ2-3	many	CASSFSGEDTQYF	TGTGCCAGCAGTTTTTCGGGAGAGGATACGCAGTATTTT
NA	TRBV5-1	TRBJ2-4	NA	CTSSRGRGFIQYF	TGCACCAGCAGCCGCGGCAGGGGTTTCATTCAGTACTTC
TRBD2	TRBV12-3/TRBV12-4	TRBJ2-2	many	CASGTSGDANTGELFF	TGTGCCAGCGGGACTAGCGGAGACGCGAACACCGGGGAGCTGTTTTTT
NA	TRBV11-1	TRBJ2-5	NA	CASSLVLGQETQYF	TGTGCCAGCAGCTTAGTACTAGGACAAGAGACCCAGTACTTC
TRBD2	TRBV28	TRBJ2-5	few	CASSEDSGRWETQYF	TGTGCCAGCAGTGAAGATAGCGGGAGGTGGGAGACCCAGTACTTC
TRBD1	TRBV11-1	TRBJ2-1	many	CASSLVGQAIDEQFF	TGTGCCAGCAGCTTAGTAGGACAGGCGATTGATGAGCAGTTCTTC
NA	TRBV9	TRBJ1-2	NA	CASSAGSQGGYGYTF	TGTGCCAGCAGCGCGGGGAGCCAGGGCGGCTATGGCTACACCTTC
NA	TRBV4-3	TRBJ1-1	NA	CASSQGGAGTEAFF	TGCGCCAGCAGCCAAGGGGGCGCGGGGACTGAAGCTTTCTTT
NA	TRBV5-4	TRBJ2-3	NA	CASSARVAGTDTQYF	TGTGCCAGCAGCGCCCGGGTAGCGGGCACAGATACGCAGTATTTT
TRBD2	TRBV6-5	TRBJ2-3	many	CASSYSVAGEGTDTQYF	TGTGCCAGCAGTTACTCCGTAGCGGGAGAAGGTACAGATACGCAGTATTTT
NA	TRBV20-1	TRBJ1-5	many	CSARDRVGSYSNQPQHF	TGCAGTGCTAGAGATAGAGTCGGCAGCTATAGCAATCAGCCCCAGCATTTT
TRBD1	TRBV24-1	TRBJ2-2	many	CATSDVELGTGSKITGELFF	TGTGCCACCAGTGATGTAGAACTCGGGACAGGATCGAAGATCACCGGGGAGCTGTTTTTT
NA	TRBV18	TRBJ2-7	NA	CASSPEDSGEFYEQYF	TGTGCCAGCTCACCGGAAGACTCTGGGGAGTTCTACGAGCAGTACTTC
NA	TRBV20-1	TRBJ2-1	few	CSARDFVGRGAYNEQFF	TGCAGTGCTAGAGATTTTGTTGGGCGGGGAGCCTACAATGAGCAGTTCTTC
TRBD1	TRBV16	TRBJ1-5	few	CASSQSGTENQPQHF	TGTGCCAGCAGCCAATCGGGGACAGAGAATCAGCCCCAGCATTTT
NA	TRBV12-3/TRBV12-4	TRBJ2-2	many	CASSPDTLTGELFF	TGTGCCAGCAGCCCCGACACTCTCACCGGGGAGCTGTTTTTT
NA	TRBV30	TRBJ1-2	few	CAWRFAASNYGYTF	TGTGCCTGGAGATTTGCAGCTTCTAACTATGGCTACACCTTC
NA	TRBV19	TRBJ1-5	few	CSSSRDPRSNQPQHF	TGTTCCAGTAGTCGGGACCCACGGAGCAATCAGCCCCAGCATTTT
TRBD2	TRBV28	TRBJ2-5	many	CASTLHGTSGSNSEETQYF	TGTGCCAGCACCCTACACGGGACTAGCGGGAGTAACAGTGAGGAGACCCAGTACTTC
NA	TRBV3-1	TRBJ1-4	many	CASSQEVTSEKLFF	TGTGCCAGCAGCCAAGAAGTGACCAGTGAAAAACTGTTTTTT
NA	TRBV30	TRBJ2-2	many	CAWSSLTGELFF	TGTGCCTGGAGTTCTCTTACCGGGGAGCTGTTTTTT
TRBD1	TRBV12-5	TRBJ2-1	NA	CASGDREGNEQFF	TGTGCTAGTGGGGACAGGGAAGGCAATGAGCAGTTCTTC
TRBD1	TRBV29-1	TRBJ2-7	many	CSVTPGTVITYEQYF	TGCAGCGTCACCCCCGGGACAGTGATAACCTACGAGCAGTACTTC
NA	TRBV13	TRBJ2-7	many	CASSKGTGEYEQYF	TGTGCCAGCAGCAAGGGGACCGGTGAGTACGAGCAGTACTTC
TRBD1	TRBV20-1	TRBJ1-5	many	CSARDRTGGRQPQHF	TGCAGTGCTAGAGATCGGACAGGGGGCCGTCAGCCCCAGCATTTT
TRBD2	TRBV7-2	TRBJ2-2	many	CASSSGRAANTGELFF	TGTGCCAGCAGTAGCGGGAGGGCCGCGAACACCGGGGAGCTGTTTTTT
NA	TRBV19	TRBJ1-2	NA	CASSDNYRGRIYTF	TGTGCCAGTAGTGACAACTACCGGGGCCGTATCTACACCTTC
NA	TRBV7-9	TRBJ1-2	many	CATITGFYGYTF	TGTGCAACCATTACAGGCTTCTATGGCTACACCTTC
TRBD2	TRBV12-3/TRBV12-4	TRBJ2-2	many	CASSPPEGGSTGELFF	TGTGCCAGCAGCCCCCCGGAGGGCGGGAGCACCGGGGAGCTGTTTTTT
TRBD1	TRBV27	TRBJ1-5	NA	CASSPYRGNQPQHF	TGTGCCAGCAGCCCTTACAGGGGAAATCAGCCCCAGCATTTT
TRBD2	TRBV20-1	TRBJ2-1	many	CSAPVGSGRYNEQFF	TGCAGTGCCCCCGTGGGGAGCGGGAGATACAATGAGCAGTTCTTC
TRBD1	TRBV6-1	TRBJ1-5	many	CASSPGQGILNQPQHF	TGTGCCAGCAGTCCGGGACAGGGAATTCTCAATCAGCCCCAGCATTTT
TRBD2	TRBV20-1	TRBJ2-1	many	CSATPPRGAGNEQFF	TGCAGTGCTACCCCCCCGCGGGGGGCAGGTAATGAGCAGTTCTTC
TRBD2	TRBV2	TRBJ2-1	NA	CASSEQTFGTSGRAVYNEQFF	TGTGCCAGCAGTGAACAAACGTTTGGGACTAGCGGGAGGGCCGTCTACAATGAGCAGTTCTTC
NA	TRBV30	TRBJ1-4	few	CAWKVLGRWNEKLFF	TGTGCCTGGAAGGTCTTGGGACGGTGGAATGAAAAACTGTTTTTT